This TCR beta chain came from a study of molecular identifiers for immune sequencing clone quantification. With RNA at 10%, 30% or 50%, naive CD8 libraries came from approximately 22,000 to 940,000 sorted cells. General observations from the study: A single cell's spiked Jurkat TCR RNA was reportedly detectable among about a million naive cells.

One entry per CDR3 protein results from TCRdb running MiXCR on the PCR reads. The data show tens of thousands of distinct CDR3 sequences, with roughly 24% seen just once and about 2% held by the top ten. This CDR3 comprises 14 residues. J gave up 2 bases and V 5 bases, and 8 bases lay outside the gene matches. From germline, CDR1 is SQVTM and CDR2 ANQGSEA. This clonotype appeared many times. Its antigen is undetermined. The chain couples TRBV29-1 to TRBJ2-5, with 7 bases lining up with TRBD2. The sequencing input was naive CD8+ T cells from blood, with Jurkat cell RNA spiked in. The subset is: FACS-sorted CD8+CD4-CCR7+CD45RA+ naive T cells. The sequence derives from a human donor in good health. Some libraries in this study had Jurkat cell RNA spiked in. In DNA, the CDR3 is TGCAGCGTTAACGGGTACGGGGGGCAAGAGACCCAGTACTTC. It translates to CSVNGYGGQETQYF.